This T cell receptor (beta chain) was documented in a study of OX40 agonist ivuxolimab in advanced cancers. Whole-study context: Three patients responded partially, comprising one with hepatocellular carcinoma and two with cutaneous melanoma.

Broader study findings: The CD4+ and CD8+ T cells in the blood had expanded clonally by week 6 at 0.1 to 3.0 mg/kg. No determination was made of the antigen specificity of the expanded peripheral T cells. Some patients who did not respond also had low normalized T-cell clonal expansion.

Profiling relied on immunoSEQ multiplex PCR, and the TCRdb table lists in-frame clones only, not all of them. Among 60,000 to 85,000 clones, approximately 80% were seen once, and the ten largest hold around 2%. Germline V gives CDR1 MNHNS, CDR2 SASEGT. Trimming removed 2 bases at V and 6 bases at J, with 8 bases between. The CDR3 covers 12 residues. Note on this clone: Its cognate antigen is unknown.

This TCR was recovered from an adult with an advanced solid tumor such as melanoma, head and neck, liver or kidney cancer. The source material was CD4+ or CD8+ T cells sorted from blood, sampled in a trial of the OX40 agonist ivuxolimab. V and J are TRBV6-1 and TRBJ2-7; D gene unclear. CDR3 nucleotides: TGTGCCAGCAGTGAACCTGTGACCGAGCAGTACTTC. Its translation is CASSEPVTEQYF.